These T cell receptor beta chains were read from a single sample in a study of response to subunit inactivated influenza vaccine. TCRdb re-called the RT-PCR reads with MiXCR, one entry per CDR3 protein. The table shows 280,000 or so distinct CDR3 sequences, with around a fifth occurring only once. This specimen was PBMCs from blood, taken about 20 months after vaccination. The receptors derive from a man aged 45 to 75 who received an inactivated influenza vaccine. Both conserved end residues are part of each CDR3. D genes are given only for firm matches. Size is stated for part of the rows, as once, few or many counts, or as a class when the clone is expanded.

few	-	13	TRBV7-3	TRBJ1-1	TGTGCCAGCAGCACAGGGACGAACACTGAAGCTTTCTTT	CASSTGTNTEAFF
many	-	12	TRBV7-9	TRBJ1-1	TGTGCCAGCAGCTTTGGCGACACTGAAGCTTTCTTT	CASSFGDTEAFF
-	TRBD1	14	TRBV2	TRBJ1-1	TGTGCCAGCAGTGACAGGGGGTACCGTACTGAAGCTTTCTTT	CASSDRGYRTEAFF
-	-	12	TRBV28	TRBJ2-1	TGTGCCAGCAGTTTAACCCGATCCGAGCAGTTCTTC	CASSLTRSEQFF
-	TRBD1	15	TRBV28	TRBJ2-7	TGTGCCAGCAGTTCCACCCGGGACAGGGGGCGCGAGCAGTACTTC	CASSSTRDRGREQYF
-	-	15	TRBV12-3/TRBV12-4	TRBJ1-4	TGTGCCAGCAGTGAGACGGGGGGCGCGCGGGAAAAACTGTTTTTT	CASSETGGAREKLFF
many	TRBD1	14	TRBV12-3/TRBV12-4	TRBJ2-7	TGCGCCAGCAGCTTGGGACAGGGGTTCTACGAGCAGTACTTC	CASSLGQGFYEQYF
few	TRBD2	18	TRBV4-1	TRBJ2-2	TGCGCCAGCAGCCAAGGGACTAGCGGGGGGGCAGGCACCGGGGAGCTGTTTTTT	CASSQGTSGGAGTGELFF
-	-	15	TRBV25-1	TRBJ1-2	TGTGCCAGCAGTGGGGCGGGGGTCCTCGACTATGGCTACACCTTC	CASSGAGVLDYGYTF
few	-	15	TRBV3-1	TRBJ1-3	TGTGCCAGCAGCCAAGCCACCCACTCAGGAAACACCATATATTTT	CASSQATHSGNTIYF
many	-	12	TRBV5-1	TRBJ1-6	TGCGCCAGCAGCTTGGAAGGGTCACCCCTCCACTTT	CASSLEGSPLHF
-	-	13	TRBV7-2	TRBJ2-3	TGTGCCAGCAGCCCGACTCCGGGGGATACGCAGTATTTT	CASSPTPGDTQYF
many	-	12	TRBV7-2	TRBJ1-1	TGTGCCAGCAGCTTCAGGAACACTGAAGCTTTCTTT	CASSFRNTEAFF
many	-	17	TRBV20-1	TRBJ2-3	TGCAGTGCCCCCCCGATCCCCGGGCGAGCTAGCACAGATACGCAGTATTTT	CSAPPIPGRASTDTQYF
few	TRBD1	15	TRBV30	TRBJ1-5	TGTGCCTGGAATCAACAGGGGGGAGGCAATCAGCCCCAGCATTTT	CAWNQQGGGNQPQHF
few	-	14	TRBV2	TRBJ2-7	TGTGCCAGCAGGCGGGACAAACCGAACTACGAGCAGTACTTC	CASRRDKPNYEQYF
-	-	11	TRBV28	TRBJ1-2	TGTGCCAGCAGGGGACCATATGGCTACACCTTC	CASRGPYGYTF
few	-	16	TRBV5-1	TRBJ2-3	TGCGCCAGCAGCTTGGGTTCCGGTTATAGCACAGATACGCAGTATTTT	CASSLGSGYSTDTQYF
few	-	12	TRBV28	TRBJ1-5	TGTGCCAGCAAAAGATTCAATCAGCCCCAGCATTTT	CASKRFNQPQHF
-	-	14	TRBV12-3/TRBV12-4	TRBJ2-7	TGTGCCAGCAGTGCCGGAGGAATCTCCTACGAGCAGTACTTC	CASSAGGISYEQYF
-	-	16	TRBV7-2	TRBJ2-7	TGTGCCAGCAGCTTATCCTCGGGAACGAACTCCTACGAGCAGTACTTC	CASSLSSGTNSYEQYF
few	-	12	TRBV16	TRBJ2-7	TGTGCCAGCAGCCAATCGAGGGGGGAGCAGTACTTC	CASSQSRGEQYF
few	TRBD1	15	TRBV23-1	TRBJ1-5	TGCGCCAGCAGTCAGGTGGGACAGGTCAATCAGCCCCAGCATTTT	CASSQVGQVNQPQHF
-	-	13	TRBV20-1	TRBJ1-2	TGCAGTGCCACCCATCCTTCTATCTATGGCTACACCTTC	CSATHPSIYGYTF
few	-	15	TRBV12-3/TRBV12-4	TRBJ1-2	TGTGCCAGCAGTTTTTCATTCGCGCCGGGCTATGGCTACACCTTC	CASSFSFAPGYGYTF
-	-	15	TRBV27	TRBJ2-7	TGTGCCAGCACCCCGATCTACGCGGGCACCTACGAGCAGTACTTC	CASTPIYAGTYEQYF
-	-	15	TRBV7-9	TRBJ2-3	TGTGCCAGCAGCTCCCCTCAGGGGCTGTCGGATACGCGGTATTTT	CASSSPQGLSDTRYF
few	-	11	TRBV5-4	TRBJ1-1	TGTGCCAGCAGCTTGGCCGGGGACGCTTTCTTT	CASSLAGDAFF
-	TRBD2	16	TRBV11-2	TRBJ2-5	TGTGCCAGCAGCTCCCTAGGCGGGGGAGTCCAAGAGACCCAGTACTTC	CASSSLGGGVQETQYF
few	-	14	TRBV20-1	TRBJ1-1	TGCAGTGCTAGAGATATGAGGGAAGGGAGTGAAGCTTTCTTT	CSARDMREGSEAFF
-	TRBD1	17	TRBV5-1	TRBJ1-4	TGCGCCAGCAGCTCGGGAGCAAGGACAGGGGGCTTAGAAAAACTGTTTTTT	CASSSGARTGGLEKLFF
-	TRBD1	15	TRBV7-2	TRBJ1-6	TGTGCCAGCAGCGCGGGACAGGGGGCGGCTTCACCCCTCCACTTT	CASSAGQGAASPLHF
few	TRBD1	17	TRBV4-1	TRBJ1-3	TGCGCCAGCAGCCAAGATCCGGACAGGGTCTCTGGAAACACCATATATTTT	CASSQDPDRVSGNTIYF
few	-	16	TRBV5-1	TRBJ1-3	TGCGCCAGCAGCTTGTCGCAACCGGGCCGCAGAAACACCATATATTTT	CASSLSQPGRRNTIYF
-	-	14	TRBV11-2	TRBJ2-7	TGTGCCAGCAGCTTTCGCGACAGGACCTACGAGCAGTACTTC	CASSFRDRTYEQYF
many	-	14	TRBV25-1	TRBJ1-4	TGTGCCAGCAGTGACGGGGGGAGGGGTGAAAAACTGTTTTTT	CASSDGGRGEKLFF
many	-	15	TRBV5-5	TRBJ1-2	TGTGCCAGCAGCTACGTATCCCAATTTGGTTATGGCTACACCTTC	CASSYVSQFGYGYTF
many	TRBD1	15	TRBV7-8	TRBJ1-5	TGTGCCAGCAGCTTAGGACAGGGAGGGGGTCAGCCCCAGCATTTT	CASSLGQGGGQPQHF
-	-	14	TRBV19	TRBJ1-5	TGTGCCAGTAGTATAGAACAGGCATATCAGCCCCAGCATTTT	CASSIEQAYQPQHF
few	-	15	TRBV10-3	TRBJ1-3	TGTGCCATCAGTGTCGGTGGCGCGTCCGGAAACACCATATATTTT	CAISVGGASGNTIYF
many	-	12	TRBV3-1	TRBJ1-5	TGTGCCAGCAGCAGGGGTTATCAGCCCCAGCATTTT	CASSRGYQPQHF
-	-	18	TRBV11-2	TRBJ1-4	TGTGCCAGCAGCCTTACGGACAGCACCTTTTCAACTAATGAAAAACTGTTTTTT	CASSLTDSTFSTNEKLFF